The 6 T cell receptor beta chains below come from one sample, sequenced in a study of T cell changes during pregnancy in multiple sclerosis. Generated by immunoSEQ multiplex PCR, the TCRdb table keeps only in-frame clones and is missing some. The repertoire holds roughly 48,000 clones, with around 92% as singletons. The sequenced sample was CD4+ T cells from peripheral blood mononuclear cells, obtained in the third trimester of pregnancy. The source is a female donor with multiple sclerosis, enrolled in a pregnancy study.

A few counts support this clone. This chain links TRBV27 with TRBJ1-1; 7 nucleotides align to TRBD1. CDR1 and CDR2 (germline): MNHEY, SMNVEV (reference sequence). Trimming at V came to 6 bases and at J to 0 bases, leaving 4 bases not matched to a gene. The CDR3 extends over 14 amino acids. The CDR3 nucleotides read TGTGCCAGCAGCGACAGGGTTGTGAACACTGAAGCTTTCTTT. It codes for CASSDRVVNTEAFF.

This clone was recorded once. The chain couples TRBV5-4 to TRBJ2-5; TRBD2 is a possible D gene (6 bases). The CDR3 is 14 residues long. Germline V gene data show CDR1 as SGHNT and CDR2 as YYREEE (reference sequence). Trimming removed 4 bases from V and 1 base from J, with 11 bases in between. The chain's CDR3 is CASSAGTAQETQYF. CDR3 bases: TGTGCCAGCAGCGCGGGGACCGCCCAAGAGACCCAGTACTTC.

The chain links TRBV10-2 to TRBJ2-5; 10 nucleotides align to TRBD1. Germline V gene lookup returns CDR1 WSHSY and CDR2 SAAADI. The V and J ends lost 6 bases and 4 bases, in that order; junction bases with no gene match: 11. CDR3 length: 16 residues. The CDR3 DNA is TGCGCCAGCAGAGACCCGGGGACAGGGGATGGAGAGACCCAGTACTTC. Translated, it gives CASRDPGTGDGETQYF.

V usage is TRBV7-9 and J usage is TRBJ2-3; maybe TRBD2 (6 bases). The ends were cut back, 6 bases at V and 5 bases at J, with 15 bases in the middle. This CDR3 is 14 amino acids long. Germline CDR1 and CDR2: SEHNR and FQNEAQ (reference sequence). CDR3 sequence reads: CASSRNQGGDTQYF. The CDR3, as DNA: TGTGCCAGCAGTCGGAACCAGGGAGGAGATACGCAGTATTTT.

V gene TRBV5-1 combines with J gene TRBJ2-3, with TRBD2 identical over 8 bases. V gave up 4 bases and J gave up 0 bases; unmatched junction bases: 13. CDR1 is SGHRS and CDR2 is YFSETQ in the germline V gene. CDR3 size: 18 residues. The CDR3: CASSPPGFSGASTDTQYF. The DNA for the CDR3 is TGCGCCAGCAGCCCGCCTGGTTTTAGCGGGGCTAGCACAGATACGCAGTATTTT.

The rearrangement links TRBV5-1 to TRBJ2-5, with D perhaps TRBD1 (6 bases). CDR3 length equals 14 residues. CDR1 is SGHRS, CDR2 YFSETQ, per germline. V was trimmed by 0 bases and J by 2 bases, leaving 8 bases between them. The CDR3 sequence: CASSLGQVQETQYF. The CDR3, as DNA: TGCGCCAGCAGCTTGGGACAGGTACAAGAGACCCAGTACTTC.